Here is one T cell receptor (beta chain) with its context. This specimen comes from a study of T cell changes during pregnancy in multiple sclerosis. Generated by immunoSEQ multiplex PCR, the TCRdb table keeps only in-frame clones and is missing some. The table lists fewer than 75,000 clones, around 92% of them singletons, with roughly 2.1% in the top ten. CDR3 size: 11 residues. V was clipped by 2 bases and J by 8 bases, with 7 bases between them. The V gene's germline CDR1 is GTSNPN and CDR2 SVGIG (reference sequence). The source of this sequence is a female donor with multiple sclerosis, enrolled in a pregnancy study. The sequencing used peripheral blood, collected in the first trimester of pregnancy. The rearrangement joins TRBV30 to TRBJ2-1; D not resolved. The CDR3 sequence is CAWSLRDEQFF. The CDR3 DNA reads as TGTGCCTGGAGTCTGAGAGATGAGCAGTTCTTC. The variable domain in full, with the rest retrieved from reference TRBV30 and TRBJ2-1, is SQTIHQWPATLVQPVGSPLSLECTVEGTSNPNLYWYRQAAGRGLQLLFYSVGIGQISSEVPQNLSASRPQDRQFILSSKKLLLSDSGFYLCAWSLRDEQFFGPGTRLTVL.